This T cell receptor (beta chain) was found in a study of post-analysis software for immune sequencing data. Overall study context: The courses of disease that were included comprised relapsing-remitting, secondary progressive and progressive-relapsing multiple sclerosis.

Study-level findings and limits: Compared with controls, patients had more of five or six TRBV segments, including TRBV5-6, TRBV5-1 and TRBV20-1. F measure grouped same-batch samples tightly together. Normalized Chao1 diversity in multiple sclerosis patients fell significantly below that of controls.

Included in the TCR beta cDNA libraries were unique molecular identifiers. Via MiXCR, TCRdb re-called the PCR reads, giving one row per CDR3 protein. The profile shows hundreds of thousands of distinct CDR3 sequences, roughly 58% of them singletons. The CDR3 has 13 residues. Germline CDR1 and CDR2: MNHNY and SVGAGI (reference sequence). Trimming removed 7 bases at V and 4 bases at J, with 13 bases between. In its sample, this clonotype was seen a few times. The antigen is not known. The receptor comes from a girl under 18 with multiple sclerosis. The chain recombines TRBV6-6 with TRBJ1-1; no clear D. Sequenced: blood. The CDR3 nucleotides are TGTGCCAGCATTGGGCAGGTTAGCACTGAAGCTTTCTTT. Translated, it gives CASIGQVSTEAFF.